Listed below are T cell receptor beta chains from one sample, sequenced in a study of shared clonotypes between healthy human individuals. TCRdb's copy holds only in-frame clones and misses some; the assay was immunoSEQ multiplex PCR. The data contain around 580,000 clones, roughly 98% of them singletons. The sequenced sample consisted of naive CD8+ T cells sorted from blood. The receptors stem from a man younger than 40 in good health. Each CDR3 is given with its conserved first and last residue.

j_call: TRBJ2-2; v_call: TRBV19; cdr3_aa: CASSIFAGFPGELFF
j_call: TRBJ2-4; v_call: TRBV27; cdr3_aa: CASSLDTAKNIQYF
j_call: TRBJ1-1; v_call: TRBV6-5; cdr3_aa: CASSTTGGMNTEAFF
j_call: TRBJ2-7; v_call: TRBV9; cdr3_aa: CASSPRQDSSYEQYF
j_call: TRBJ2-2; v_call: TRBV9; cdr3_aa: CASSQRTGTGELFF
j_call: TRBJ2-7; v_call: TRBV29-1; cdr3_aa: CSVEDDRYEQYF
j_call: TRBJ2-3; v_call: TRBV4-2; cdr3_aa: CASSQVGNTDTQYF
j_call: TRBJ2-1; v_call: TRBV5-1; cdr3_aa: CASISGDSYNEQFF
j_call: TRBJ1-2; v_call: TRBV12-5; cdr3_aa: CASGIHPDYGYTF
j_call: TRBJ2-7; v_call: TRBV14; cdr3_aa: CASSRTLLPYEQYF
j_call: TRBJ2-1; v_call: TRBV11-2; cdr3_aa: CASSLGLAENESYNEQFF
j_call: TRBJ2-1; v_call: TRBV27; cdr3_aa: CASSPSRGDANEQFF
j_call: TRBJ2-1; v_call: TRBV11-2; cdr3_aa: CASSLVDSGTYNEQFF
j_call: TRBJ2-5; v_call: TRBV9; cdr3_aa: CASRGPQETQYF
j_call: TRBJ2-3; v_call: TRBV30; cdr3_aa: CAGRDRVTDTQYF
j_call: TRBJ1-4; v_call: TRBV7-9; cdr3_aa: CASSFKRPGDRVLEKLFF
j_call: TRBJ2-3; v_call: TRBV5-5; cdr3_aa: CASSLGDRGKLITDTQYF
j_call: TRBJ2-7; v_call: TRBV5-1; cdr3_aa: CASSPEVDGAYEQYF
j_call: TRBJ1-2; v_call: TRBV11-2; cdr3_aa: CASSLPGTGKGYTF
j_call: TRBJ2-7; v_call: TRBV14; cdr3_aa: CASSHPGQGNDEQYF
j_call: TRBJ2-1; v_call: TRBV27; cdr3_aa: CASSVRETYNEQFF
j_call: TRBJ2-7; v_call: TRBV7-9; cdr3_aa: CASSLEGPGGDEQYF
j_call: TRBJ2-3; v_call: TRBV5-4; cdr3_aa: CASNNVAEPTDTQYF